The sequence of this TCR beta chain was determined in a study of blood T cell repertoires in COVID-19. Study overall: The United States, Italy and Spain provided the acute and convalescent COVID-19 samples.

This CDR3 has 16 residues. V dropped 1 base and J dropped 5; count of bases not matched to a gene: 8. Germline CDR1 reads LNHDA; CDR2 reads SQIVND (reference sequence). Seattle-derived patients entered the study during active infection and were followed longitudinally. Generated by immunoSEQ multiplex PCR, the TCRdb table keeps only in-frame clones and is missing some. Of about 140,000 clones detected, less than 90% appear once; the ten largest clones hold under 10%. Sequencing was carried out using peripheral blood. The rearrangement links TRBV19 to TRBJ1-1, with 9 bases matching TRBD1. The receptor's source is a man younger than 40 with COVID-19, enrolled during active disease. The CDR3 nucleotides read TGTGCCAGTAGTATAGGCAACAGGGGGCCCTGGACTGAAGCTTTCTTT. It encodes CASSIGNRGPWTEAFF.